The present T cell receptor beta chain was sequenced within a study of blood T cells in healthy people across ages. Peripheral blood was drawn, ten milliliters per donor. A J-beta primer mix and a sample-barcoded 5' primer were used in a second PCR of roughly 7 to 12 cycles. A tag from a template-switch adaptor with 12 random nucleotides marked each cDNA molecule. TCRdb processed the 5' RACE reads anew with MiXCR; each CDR3 protein has one entry. The data show roughly 800,000 distinct CDR3 sequences, 58% seen once. Findings and caveats of the study: CMV status of donors was unknown, possibly confounding expanded clonotype changes. The fall in TCR beta diversity per million T cells was roughly linear with age.

A few counts support this clonotype. What it binds is unknown. The clonotype was recovered from a man in his thirties or forties in good health. The sequenced sample consisted of blood.

CDR3 region: CASSQTQGNEQFF. For the CDR3, the DNA is TGTGCCAGCAGCCAGACACAGGGGAATGAGCAGTTCTTC. This rearrangement joins TRBV6-6 to TRBJ2-1; 7 bases are a match to TRBD1. The CDR3 extends over 13 amino acids. CDR1 and CDR2 from the germline V gene are MNHNY and SVGAGI (reference sequence). The ends lost 6 bases at V and 7 bases at J; junction bases unmatched: 6.